Given below is one T cell receptor (beta chain) in context. These data are taken from a study of blood T cell repertoires in COVID-19. Study at large: Donors in the United States, Italy and Spain gave samples during acute or convalescent COVID-19. PBMCs, B-cell-depleted T cells, or T cells were the source of the cDNA or gDNA that made up the material.

The CDR3 has 15 residues. J lost 6 bases, V lost 1 base, and 3 bases had no gene match. Germline V lookup: CDR1 LGHDT, CDR2 YNNKEL (reference sequence). As originally analysed: By means of reference gene primer amplification, nucleated cell counts were estimated. Assay: immunoSEQ multiplex PCR; the TCRdb copy retains only in-frame clones and omits some. The V and J calls and clone size are taken from that table; D and trimming were inferred from the DNA. Of approximately 120,000 clones in the sample, roughly 81% were seen once. J is TRBJ2-3 and V is TRBV3-1 (or the pseudogene TRBV3-2), with 11 bases lining up with TRBD1. The sequencing input was peripheral blood. The clonotype comes from a human donor in a cohort sampled during active COVID-19. CDR3: CASSQVGQGEDTQYF. CDR3 nucleotide sequence: TGTGCCAGCAGCCAAGTGGGACAGGGGGAGGATACGCAGTATTTT.